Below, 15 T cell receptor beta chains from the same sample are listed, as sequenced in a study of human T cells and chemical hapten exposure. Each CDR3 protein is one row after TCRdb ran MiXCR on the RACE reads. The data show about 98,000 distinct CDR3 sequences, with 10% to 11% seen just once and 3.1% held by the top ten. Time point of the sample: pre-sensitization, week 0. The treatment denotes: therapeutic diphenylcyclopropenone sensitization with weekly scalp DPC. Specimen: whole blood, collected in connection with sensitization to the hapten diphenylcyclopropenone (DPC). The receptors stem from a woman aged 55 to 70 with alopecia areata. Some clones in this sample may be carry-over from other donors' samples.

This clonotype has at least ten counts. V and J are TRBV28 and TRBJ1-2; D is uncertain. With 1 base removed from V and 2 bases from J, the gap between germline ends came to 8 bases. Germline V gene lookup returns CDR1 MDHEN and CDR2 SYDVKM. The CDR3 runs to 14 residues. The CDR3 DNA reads TGTGCCAGCAGTTTATCTGCGGGAAACTATGGCTACACCTTC. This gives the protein CASSLSAGNYGYTF.

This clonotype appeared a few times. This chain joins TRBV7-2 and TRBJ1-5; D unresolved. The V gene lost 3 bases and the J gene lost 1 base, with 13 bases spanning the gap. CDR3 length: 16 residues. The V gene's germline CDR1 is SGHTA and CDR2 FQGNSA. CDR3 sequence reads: CASSLVGGRSNQPQHF. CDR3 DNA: TGTGCCAGCAGCTTGGTGGGAGGGCGCAGCAATCAGCCCCAGCATTTT.

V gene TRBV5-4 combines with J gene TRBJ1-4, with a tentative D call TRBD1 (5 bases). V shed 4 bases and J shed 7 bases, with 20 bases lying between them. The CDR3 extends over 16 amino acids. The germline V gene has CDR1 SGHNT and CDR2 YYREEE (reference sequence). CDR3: CASSPQPASGTEKLFF. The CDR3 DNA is TGTGCCAGCAGCCCGCAGCCCGCATCAGGGACTGAAAAACTGTTTTTT.

For the CDR3, the DNA is TGTGCCAGCAGGCCGACCTGGAGTGGCTACACCTTC. This gives the protein CASRPTWSGYTF. The chain recombines TRBV12-3 or TRBV12-4 with TRBJ1-2; D uncertain. The CDR3 loop spans 12 amino acids. Trimming shortened V by 6 bases and J by 7 bases, and 12 bases separated the two germline ends.

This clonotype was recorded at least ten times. As DNA, the CDR3 is TGTGCCAGCTCACCTCAAGGAGGTACAGTGAACACTGAAGCTTTCTTT. Amino acids: CASSPQGGTVNTEAFF. The chain combines TRBV18 with TRBJ1-1; D remains ambiguous. This CDR3 region has 16 residues. Germline loops: CDR1 KGHSH, CDR2 LQKENI. V lost 3 bases and J 0 bases, leaving 14 bases between the germline ends.

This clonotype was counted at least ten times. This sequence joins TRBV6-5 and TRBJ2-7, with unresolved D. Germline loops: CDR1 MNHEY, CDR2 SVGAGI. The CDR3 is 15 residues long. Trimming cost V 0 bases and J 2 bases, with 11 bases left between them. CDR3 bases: TGTGCCAGCAGTTACTCAGCACCCGCGACCTACGAGCAGTACTTC. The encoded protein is CASSYSAPATYEQYF.

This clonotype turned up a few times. For the CDR3, the DNA is TGCAGTGCTAGGACAGGGGGGCAGCCCCAGCATTTT. Residues: CSARTGGQPQHF. The J gene is TRBJ1-5, the V gene TRBV20-1; 9 bases fit TRBD1. After removal of 3 bases from V and 7 bases from J, the junction contained 1 base not matched to a gene. CDR3 length equals 12 residues. From germline, CDR1 is DFQATT and CDR2 SNEGSKA (reference sequence).

CDR3 bases: TGTGCCAGCAGCGAAGACTCCTACAATGAGCAGTTCTTC. Protein product: CASSEDSYNEQFF. The chain is built from TRBV9 and TRBJ2-1; no clear D gene. The V gene lost 3 bases and the J gene lost 0 bases, with 4 bases spanning the gap. This CDR3 region has 13 residues. CDR1 SGDLS and CDR2 YYNGEE come from the germline V gene.

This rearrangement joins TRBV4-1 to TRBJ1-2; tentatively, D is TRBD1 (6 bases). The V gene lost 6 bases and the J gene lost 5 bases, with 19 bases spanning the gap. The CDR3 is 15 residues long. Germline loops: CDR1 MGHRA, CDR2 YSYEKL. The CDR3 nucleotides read TGCGCCAGCAGTCCATTCTCAGGGGAGCCGTATGGCTACACCTTC. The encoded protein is CASSPFSGEPYGYTF.

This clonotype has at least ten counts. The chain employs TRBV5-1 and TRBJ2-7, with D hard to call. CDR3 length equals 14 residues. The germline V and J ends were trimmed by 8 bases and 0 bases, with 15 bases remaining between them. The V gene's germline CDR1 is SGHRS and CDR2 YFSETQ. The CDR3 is CASLTRNFSYEQYF. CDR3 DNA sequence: TGCGCCAGTCTCACCCGGAACTTCTCCTACGAGCAGTACTTC.

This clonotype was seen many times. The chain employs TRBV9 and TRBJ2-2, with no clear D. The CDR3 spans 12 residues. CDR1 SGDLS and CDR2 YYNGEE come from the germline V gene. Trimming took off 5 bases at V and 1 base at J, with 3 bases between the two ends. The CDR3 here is CASRGNTGELFF. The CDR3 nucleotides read TGTGCCAGCAGAGGGAACACCGGGGAGCTGTTTTTT.

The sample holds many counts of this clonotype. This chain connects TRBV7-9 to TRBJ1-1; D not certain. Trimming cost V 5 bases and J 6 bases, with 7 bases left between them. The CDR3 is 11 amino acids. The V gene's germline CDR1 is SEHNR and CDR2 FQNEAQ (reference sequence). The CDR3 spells CASSGEAEAFF. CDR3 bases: TGTGCCAGCAGCGGGGAGGCTGAAGCTTTCTTT.

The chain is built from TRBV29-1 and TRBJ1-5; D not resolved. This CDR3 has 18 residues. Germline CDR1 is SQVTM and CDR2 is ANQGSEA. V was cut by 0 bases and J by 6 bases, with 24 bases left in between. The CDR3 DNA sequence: TGCAGCGTTGAAGATCGGCCCTTGAGGACGCACGTCGGTCAGCCCCAGCATTTT. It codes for CSVEDRPLRTHVGQPQHF.

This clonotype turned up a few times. This CDR3 reads CASSPLRYTGAVTDTQYF. CDR3 nucleotides: TGTGCCAGCAGCCCCCTTAGGTATACGGGGGCCGTCACAGATACGCAGTATTTT. The genes are TRBV7-2 and TRBJ2-3; D might be TRBD1 or TRBD2, each matching 6 bases. The V end was cut by 5 bases, the J end by 2 bases, with 23 bases between. This CDR3 region has 18 residues. Germline V lookup: CDR1 SGHTA, CDR2 FQGNSA.

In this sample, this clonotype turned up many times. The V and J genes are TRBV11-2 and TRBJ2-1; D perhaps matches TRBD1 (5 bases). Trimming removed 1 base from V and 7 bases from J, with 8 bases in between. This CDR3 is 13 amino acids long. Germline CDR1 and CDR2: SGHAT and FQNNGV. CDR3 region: CASSLGRENEQFF. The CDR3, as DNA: TGTGCCAGCAGCTTAGGCAGGGAAAATGAGCAGTTCTTC.